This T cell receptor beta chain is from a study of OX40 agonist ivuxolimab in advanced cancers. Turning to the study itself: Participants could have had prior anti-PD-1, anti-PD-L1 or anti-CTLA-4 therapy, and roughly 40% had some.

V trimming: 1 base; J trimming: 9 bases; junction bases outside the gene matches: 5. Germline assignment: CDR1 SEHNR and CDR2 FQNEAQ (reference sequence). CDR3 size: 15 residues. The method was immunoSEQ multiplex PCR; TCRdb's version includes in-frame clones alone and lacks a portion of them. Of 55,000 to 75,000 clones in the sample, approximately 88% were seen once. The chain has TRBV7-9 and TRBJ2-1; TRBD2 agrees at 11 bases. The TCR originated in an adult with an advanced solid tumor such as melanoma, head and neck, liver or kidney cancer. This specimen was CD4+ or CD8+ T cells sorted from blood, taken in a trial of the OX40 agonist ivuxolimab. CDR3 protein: CASSLGGTSGGEQFF. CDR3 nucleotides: TGTGCCAGCAGCTTAGGGGGGACTAGCGGCGGTGAGCAGTTCTTC.